This TCR beta chain was captured in a study of response to subunit inactivated influenza vaccine. General observations from the study: There was a suggestion from the authors that each seasonal influenza vaccination recruits few new T cells.

Comment on this clonotype: Its antigen is not identified.

TCRdb ran MiXCR on the RT-PCR reads and lists one entry per CDR3 protein. The table includes around 530,000 distinct CDR3 sequences, approximately 15% detected once. This TCR was sampled from a man aged 50-75 years who received an inactivated influenza vaccine. The source material was CD4+ T cells sorted from PBMCs, sampled roughly 24 months after vaccination.

The CDR3 nucleotides read TGTGCCAGCAGCTTTCGTCCAGGGCGCACTGAAGCTTTCTTT. It codes for CASSFRPGRTEAFF. This sequence joins TRBV7-2 and TRBJ1-1, with D perhaps matching TRBD1 (5 bases). Germline V lookup: CDR1 SGHTA, CDR2 FQGNSA. Between the trimmed V and J ends, which lost 3 bases and 4 bases, there was a span of 12 bases. The CDR3 loop spans 14 amino acids.